This TCR beta chain was documented in a study of blood T cell repertoires in COVID-19. Study summary: COVID-19 samples from acute and convalescent phases originated in the United States, Italy and Spain. Sample material is recorded as cDNA or gDNA derived from T cells, B-cell-depleted T cells, or PBMCs.

Assay: immunoSEQ multiplex PCR; the TCRdb copy retains only in-frame clones and omits some. Seen here are 200,000 to 250,000 clones, around 90% observed once, and the top ten hold more than 1.4%. The germline gives CDR1 SGHTA, CDR2 FQGNSA. V gave up 1 base and J gave up 8 bases; unmatched junction bases: 4. The CDR3 is 14 amino acids. Sequencing used peripheral blood. The source is a man younger than 35 with active or convalescent COVID-19. The chain employs TRBV7-2 and TRBJ1-2, with 10 bases aligning to TRBD1. CDR3 in DNA: TGTGCCAGCAGCTTAGGGACAGGGGGTGGAGGCTACACCTTC. The encoded protein is CASSLGTGGGGYTF.